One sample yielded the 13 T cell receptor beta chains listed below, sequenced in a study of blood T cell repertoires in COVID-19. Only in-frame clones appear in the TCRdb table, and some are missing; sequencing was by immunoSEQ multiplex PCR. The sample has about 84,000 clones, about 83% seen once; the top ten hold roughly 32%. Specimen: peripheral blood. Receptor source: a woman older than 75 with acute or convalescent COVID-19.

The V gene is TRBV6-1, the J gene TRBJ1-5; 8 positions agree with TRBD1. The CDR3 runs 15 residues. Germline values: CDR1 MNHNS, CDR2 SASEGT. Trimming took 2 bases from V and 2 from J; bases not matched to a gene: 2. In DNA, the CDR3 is TGTGCCAGCAGTGAAAGACAGGGGCGCAATCAGCCCCAGCATTTT. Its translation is CASSERQGRNQPQHF.

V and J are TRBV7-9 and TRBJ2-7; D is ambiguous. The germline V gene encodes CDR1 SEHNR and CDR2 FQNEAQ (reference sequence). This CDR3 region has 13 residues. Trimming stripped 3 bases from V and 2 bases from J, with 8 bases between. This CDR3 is CASSFTGPYEQYF. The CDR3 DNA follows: TGTGCCAGCAGCTTTACGGGTCCCTACGAGCAGTACTTC.

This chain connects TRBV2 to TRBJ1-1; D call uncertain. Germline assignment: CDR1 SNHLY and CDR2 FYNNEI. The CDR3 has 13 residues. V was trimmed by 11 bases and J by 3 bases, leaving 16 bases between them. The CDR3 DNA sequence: TGTGCCGCGAGGGCGTTTTTGGACACTGAAGCTTTCTTT. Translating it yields CAARAFLDTEAFF.

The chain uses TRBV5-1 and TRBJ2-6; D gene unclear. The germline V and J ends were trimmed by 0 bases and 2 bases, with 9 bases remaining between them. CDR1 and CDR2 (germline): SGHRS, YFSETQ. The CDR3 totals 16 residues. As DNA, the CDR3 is TGCGCCAGCAGCTTGGGTCCCGTAGCTGGGGCCAACGTCCTGACTTTC. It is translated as CASSLGPVAGANVLTF.

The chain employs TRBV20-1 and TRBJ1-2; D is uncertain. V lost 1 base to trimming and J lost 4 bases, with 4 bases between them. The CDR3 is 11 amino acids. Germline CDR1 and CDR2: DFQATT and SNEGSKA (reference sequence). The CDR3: CSARASYGYTF. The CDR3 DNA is TGCAGTGCTAGAGCCAGCTATGGCTACACCTTC.

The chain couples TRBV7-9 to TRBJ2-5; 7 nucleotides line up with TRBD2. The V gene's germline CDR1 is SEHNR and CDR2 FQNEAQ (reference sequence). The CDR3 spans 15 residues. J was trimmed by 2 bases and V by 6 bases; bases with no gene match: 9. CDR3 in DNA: TGTGCCAGCAGTCGCAGCGGGGCAAGACAAGAGACCCAGTACTTC. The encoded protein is CASSRSGARQETQYF. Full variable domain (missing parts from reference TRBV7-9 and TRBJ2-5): DTGVSQNPRHKITKRGQNVTFRCDPISEHNRLYWYRQTLGQGPEFLTYFQNEAQLEKSRLLSDRFSAERPKGSFSTLEIQRTEQGDSAMYLCASSRSGARQETQYFGPGTRLLVL.

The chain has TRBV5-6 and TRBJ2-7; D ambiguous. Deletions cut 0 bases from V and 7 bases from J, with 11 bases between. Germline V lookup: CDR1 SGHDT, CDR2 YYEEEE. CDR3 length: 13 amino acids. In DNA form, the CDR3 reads TGTGCCAGCAGCTTGGGGTACGGGTGGGAGCAGTACTTC. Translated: CASSLGYGWEQYF.

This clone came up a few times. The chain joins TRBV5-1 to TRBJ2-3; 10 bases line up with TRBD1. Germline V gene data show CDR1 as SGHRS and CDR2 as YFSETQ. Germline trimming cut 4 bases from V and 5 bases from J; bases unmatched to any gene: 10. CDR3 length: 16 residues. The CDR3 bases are TGCGCCAGCAGCCCTCGAGGGACAGGGGTAGGAGATACGCAGTATTTT. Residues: CASSPRGTGVGDTQYF.

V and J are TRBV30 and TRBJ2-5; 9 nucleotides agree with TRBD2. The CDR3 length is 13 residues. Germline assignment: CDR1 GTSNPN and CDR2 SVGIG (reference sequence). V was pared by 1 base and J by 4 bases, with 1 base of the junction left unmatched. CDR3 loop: CAWSGGLAETQYF. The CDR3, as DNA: TGTGCCTGGAGTGGGGGACTAGCAGAGACCCAGTACTTC.

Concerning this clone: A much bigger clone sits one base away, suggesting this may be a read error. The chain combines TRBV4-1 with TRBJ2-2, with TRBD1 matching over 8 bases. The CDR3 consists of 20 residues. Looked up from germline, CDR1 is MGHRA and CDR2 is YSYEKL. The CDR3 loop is CARSRRVGRATGADTGELFF. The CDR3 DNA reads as TGCGCCCGCAGCCGGCGGGTAGGTCGAGCGACAGGGGCCGACACCGGGGAGCTGTTTTTT.

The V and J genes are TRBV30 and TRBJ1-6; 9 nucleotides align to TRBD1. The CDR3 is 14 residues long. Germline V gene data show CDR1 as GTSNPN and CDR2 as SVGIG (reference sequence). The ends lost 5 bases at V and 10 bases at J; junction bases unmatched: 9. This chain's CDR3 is CAWSWTGVTSPLHF. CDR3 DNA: TGTGCCTGGTCTTGGACAGGGGTAACCTCACCCCTCCACTTT. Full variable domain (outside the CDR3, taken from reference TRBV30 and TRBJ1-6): SQTIHQWPATLVQPVGSPLSLECTVEGTSNPNLYWYRQAAGRGLQLLFYSVGIGQISSEVPQNLSASRPQDRQFILSSKKLLLSDSGFYLCAWSWTGVTSPLHFGNGTRLTVT.

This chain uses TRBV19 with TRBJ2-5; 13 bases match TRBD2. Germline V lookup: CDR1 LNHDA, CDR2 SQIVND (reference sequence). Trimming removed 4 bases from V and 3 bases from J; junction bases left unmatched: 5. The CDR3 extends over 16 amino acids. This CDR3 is CASSNPGTSGKETQYF. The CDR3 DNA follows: TGTGCCAGTAGTAACCCCGGGACTAGCGGGAAAGAGACCCAGTACTTC.

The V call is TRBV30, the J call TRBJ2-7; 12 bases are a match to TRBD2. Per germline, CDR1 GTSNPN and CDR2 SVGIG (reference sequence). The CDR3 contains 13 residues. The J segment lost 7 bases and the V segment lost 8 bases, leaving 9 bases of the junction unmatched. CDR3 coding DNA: TGTGCCCTTCTAGCGGGAGGGCCGCGGGAGCAGTACTTC. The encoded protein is CALLAGGPREQYF.